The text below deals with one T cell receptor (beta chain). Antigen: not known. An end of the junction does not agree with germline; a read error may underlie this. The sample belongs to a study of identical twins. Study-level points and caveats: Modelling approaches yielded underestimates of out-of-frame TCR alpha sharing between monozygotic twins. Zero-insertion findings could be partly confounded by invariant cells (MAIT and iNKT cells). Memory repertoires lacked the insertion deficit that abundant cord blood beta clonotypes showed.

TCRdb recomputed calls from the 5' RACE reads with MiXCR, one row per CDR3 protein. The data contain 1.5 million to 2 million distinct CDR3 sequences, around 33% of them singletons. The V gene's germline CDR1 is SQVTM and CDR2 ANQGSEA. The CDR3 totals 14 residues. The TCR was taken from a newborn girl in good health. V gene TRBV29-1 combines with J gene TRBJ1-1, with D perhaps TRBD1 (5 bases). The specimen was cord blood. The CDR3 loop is CSVEAGPLNTEALF. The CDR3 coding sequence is TGCAGCGTTGAAGCAGGGCCCTTGAACACTGAAGCTTTGTTT.